This is a list of T cell receptor beta chains from one sample in a study of blood T cell repertoires in COVID-19. Clones were read by immunoSEQ multiplex PCR, and TCRdb kept only the in-frame ones, dropping some. The sample shows fewer than 350,000 clones, around 93% of them seen only once. Sequencing was done on a sample of PBMCs or T cells enriched from blood (not recorded which). The receptors originated from a man in his forties who had been exposed to COVID-19. Each CDR3 is given with its conserved first and last residue. D genes are given only for firm matches. Where a row states a size, it is once, few, many or the class of an expanded clone; other rows omit it.

- | - | TRBJ2-2 | TRBV7-2 | CASTEQGGELFF | TGTGCCAGCACCGAACAGGGAGGGGAGCTGTTTTTT
- | - | TRBJ2-7 | TRBV29-1 | CSALQGYEQYF | TGCAGCGCCTTACAGGGATACGAGCAGTACTTC
TRBD2 | once | TRBJ2-2 | TRBV9 | CASSAASGAGFGTGELFF | TGTGCCAGCAGCGCAGCGTCGGGAGCGGGATTTGGGACCGGGGAGCTGTTTTTT
- | once | TRBJ2-1 | TRBV27 | CASKGLGRGRAQSYNEQFF | TGTGCCAGCAAGGGTCTAGGAAGGGGGAGGGCCCAGTCCTACAATGAGCAGTTCTTC
- | - | TRBJ2-7 | TRBV9 | CASSVEEGRSYEQYF | TGTGCCAGCAGCGTAGAGGAGGGACGCTCCTACGAGCAGTACTTC
- | - | TRBJ2-7 | TRBV5-1 | CASSLEGGLAGYYEQYF | TGCGCCAGCAGCTTGGAAGGGGGTTTAGCGGGTTACTACGAGCAGTACTTC
- | once | TRBJ2-7 | TRBV27 | CASSLSNRGGYEQYF | TGTGCCAGCAGTTTATCGAACAGGGGGGGATACGAGCAGTACTTC
- | - | TRBJ2-3 | TRBV28 | CASSLWGRTDTQYF | TGTGCCAGCAGTTTGTGGGGGCGCACAGATACGCAGTATTTT
- | - | TRBJ1-1 | TRBV4-1 | CASSQLTENTEAFF | TGCGCCAGCAGCCAACTAACAGAGAACACTGAAGCTTTCTTT
- | - | TRBJ1-5 | TRBV7-9 | CASSFSPRGLGNQPQHF | TGTGCCAGCAGCTTCTCCCCGCGGGGGCTGGGCAATCAGCCCCAGCATTTT
TRBD2 | - | TRBJ2-3 | TRBV19 | CASSPTSGKATNTQYF | TGTGCCAGTAGTCCCACTAGCGGGAAGGCCACAAATACGCAGTATTTT
- | - | TRBJ2-7 | TRBV27 | CASPLGASSYEQYF | TGTGCCAGCCCTTTGGGGGCCAGCTCCTACGAGCAGTACTTC